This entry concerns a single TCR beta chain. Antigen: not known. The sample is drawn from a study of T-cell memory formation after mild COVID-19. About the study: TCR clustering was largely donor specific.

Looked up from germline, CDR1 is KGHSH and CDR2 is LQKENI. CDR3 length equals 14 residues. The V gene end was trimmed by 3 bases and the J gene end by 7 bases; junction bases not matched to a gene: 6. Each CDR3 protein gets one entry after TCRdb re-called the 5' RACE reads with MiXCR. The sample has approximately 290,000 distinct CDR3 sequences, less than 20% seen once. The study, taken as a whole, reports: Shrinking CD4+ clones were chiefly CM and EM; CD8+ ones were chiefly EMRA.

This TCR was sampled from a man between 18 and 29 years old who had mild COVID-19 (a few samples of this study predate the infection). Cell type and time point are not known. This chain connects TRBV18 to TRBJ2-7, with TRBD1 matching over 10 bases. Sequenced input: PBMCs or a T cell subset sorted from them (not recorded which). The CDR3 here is CASSPATGGREQYF. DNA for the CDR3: TGTGCCAGCTCACCCGCGACAGGGGGCAGGGAGCAGTACTTC.